The T cell receptor beta chain described here comes from a study of neoadjuvant anti-PD-1 for oral cavity cancer. Background on the study: Patients without progression received a fourth nivolumab dose around day 43, then surgical resection on days 50-56.

Produced via immunoSEQ multiplex PCR; TCRdb's table is partial and in-frame only. Of about 14,000 clones in the sample, approximately 70% are singletons; the top ten hold about 2.8%. The germline gives CDR1 MDHEN, CDR2 SYDVKM. Trimming removed 7 bases at V and 11 bases at J, with 23 bases between. This CDR3 has 15 residues. The sequence was obtained from a person aged 35-79 years with oral cavity squamous cell carcinoma. This sample comprised PBMCs, obtained before nivolumab (anti-PD-1) treatment. The V call is TRBV28, the J call TRBJ1-4; D call uncertain. The CDR3 spells CASTREGTIADKLFF. In DNA, the CDR3 is TGTGCCAGCACCCGGGAGGGAACCATTGCGGACAAACTGTTTTTT. The full variable domain, completed using reference TRBV28 and TRBJ1-4, is DVKVTQSSRYLVKRTGEKVFLECVQDMDHENMFWYRQDPGLGLRLIYFSYDVKMKEKGDIPEGYSVSREKKERFSLILESASTNQTSMYLCASTREGTIADKLFFGSGTQLSVL.